Presented here are 12 T cell receptor beta chains from one specimen sequenced in a study of shared T cell receptors in the human thymus. Assay used: immunoSEQ multiplex PCR; TCRdb lists only in-frame clones, some missing. The sample carries some 760,000 clones, around 85% recorded once. These data were also filed under a second study, of human thymus T cells.

Sequenced: thymocytes. These TCRs come from a girl under three years old with a congenital heart defect.

The chain combines TRBV5-5 with TRBJ1-6; 8 bases fit TRBD1. The germline V gene encodes CDR1 SGHKS and CDR2 YYEKEE (reference sequence). The CDR3 totals 13 residues. The V segment lost 4 bases and the J segment 14 bases; nucleotides outside the gene matches: 8. CDR3 sequence (DNA): TGTGCCAGCAGCCGACTCGGACAGGGCACCCTCCACTTT. It is translated as CASSRLGQGTLHF. Drawing the rest from reference TRBV5-5 and TRBJ1-6, the complete variable domain is DAGVTQSPTHLIKTRGQQVTLRCSPISGHKSVSWYQQVLGQGPQFIFQYYEKEERGRGNFPDRFSARQFPNYSSELNVNALLLGDSALYLCASSRLGQGTLHFGNGTRLTVT.

This sequence joins TRBV9 and TRBJ1-1, with 8 bases lining up with TRBD1. Germline values: CDR1 SGDLS, CDR2 YYNGEE. The CDR3 covers 13 residues. The V segment lost 1 base and the J segment 11 bases; nucleotides outside the gene matches: 7. CDR3 loop: CASSVSRGPWAFF. The CDR3 DNA reads as TGTGCCAGCAGCGTAAGCAGGGGGCCGTGGGCTTTCTTT.

CDR3 coding DNA: TGCGCCAGCACTACCAGGGGTAAGCCCCAGCATTTT. It is translated as CASTTRGKPQHF. This chain joins TRBV10-2 and TRBJ1-5, with D perhaps TRBD1 (6 bases). The CDR3 runs to 12 residues. From germline, CDR1 is WSHSY and CDR2 SAAADI. The V end was cut by 7 bases, the J end by 8 bases, with 12 bases between.

This sequence joins TRBV11-1 and TRBJ1-1, with no clear D. The V gene lost 2 bases and the J gene lost 3 bases, with 19 bases spanning the gap. The CDR3 extends over 17 amino acids. Germline assignment: CDR1 SGHAT and CDR2 FQDESV (reference sequence). CDR3 protein: CASSLPFLEGKDTEAFF. The CDR3 DNA sequence: TGTGCCAGCAGCTTACCCTTTTTGGAGGGCAAGGACACTGAAGCTTTCTTT.

The chain couples TRBV4-3 to TRBJ1-6, with a tentative D call TRBD1 (6 bases). This CDR3 region has 20 residues. Germline V gene sequence: CDR1 LGHNA, CDR2 YSLEER. Trimming cost V 0 bases and J 0 bases, with 18 bases left between them. The CDR3 reads CASSQDGGYRKSSYNSPLHF. The CDR3 region has the DNA TGCGCCAGCAGCCAAGATGGGGGCTACAGGAAGAGCTCCTATAATTCACCCCTCCACTTT.

This chain links TRBV27 with TRBJ2-2; weak D call: TRBD1 (5 bases). CDR1 and CDR2 (germline): MNHEY, SMNVEV (reference sequence). Trimming took 4 bases from V and 6 from J, leaving 12 bases between them. The CDR3 is 14 amino acids. The CDR3, as DNA: TGTGCCAGCAGTTCAACCAGGGTACCCGGGGAGCTGTTTTTT. It yields the protein CASSSTRVPGELFF.

The V call is TRBV25-1, the J call TRBJ2-7; D is uncertain. The CDR3 spans 16 residues. V dropped 11 bases and J dropped 0 bases, with 23 bases sitting between them. Germline V CDR1 and CDR2: MGHDK, SYGVNS. The CDR3, as DNA: TGTGCCTCAATTCCCGGGTCCGTAGAAAGCTCCTACGAGCAGTACTTC. Translated: CASIPGSVESSYEQYF.

J is TRBJ1-1 and V is TRBV4-2; D gene unclear. This CDR3 has 13 amino acids. Trimming removed 1 base from V and 2 bases from J, with 5 bases in between. Germline V gives CDR1 LGHNA, CDR2 YNFKEQ. DNA for the CDR3: TGTGCCAGCAGCCAAGGGGCCAACACTGAAGCTTTCTTT. This encodes CASSQGANTEAFF.

The V and J genes are TRBV29-1 and TRBJ2-1; a weak D match, TRBD2 (5 bases). The CDR3 runs to 15 residues. CDR1 SQVTM and CDR2 ANQGSEA come from the germline V gene. V was pared by 5 bases and J by 2 bases, with 16 bases between. The CDR3 DNA reads as TGCAGCGTTTATTCGAGGGTCGATCCCTACAATGAGCAGTTCTTC. Protein product: CSVYSRVDPYNEQFF.

The chain joins TRBV29-1 to TRBJ1-2, with 8 positions matching TRBD1. The CDR3 contains 16 residues. Germline trimming cut 6 bases from V and 4 bases from J; bases unmatched to any gene: 16. Germline V gene lookup returns CDR1 SQVTM and CDR2 ANQGSEA. The CDR3 region is CSVENRGAFGSYGYTF. The CDR3 DNA follows: TGCAGCGTGGAGAACAGGGGGGCGTTTGGAAGCTATGGCTACACCTTC.

The CDR3 region has the DNA TGTGCCAGCATTAGACTAGCGGGGGGGCCCGGGGAGCTGTTTTTT. Residues: CASIRLAGGPGELFF. V and J are TRBV2 and TRBJ2-2; TRBD2 agrees at 14 bases. This CDR3 has 15 residues. With 7 bases clipped from V and 6 bases from J, the junction kept 4 bases outside the gene matches. Germline CDR1 reads SNHLY; CDR2 reads FYNNEI.

This chain links TRBV13 with TRBJ1-4; TRBD1 is a possible D gene (6 bases). The germline V gene encodes CDR1 PRHDT and CDR2 FYEKMQ (reference sequence). The CDR3 totals 14 residues. The germline V and J ends were trimmed by 4 bases and 10 bases, with 16 bases remaining between them. CDR3: CASSSLTGGGKLFF. DNA of the CDR3: TGTGCCAGCAGCTCTCTGACAGGTGGCGGAAAACTGTTTTTT.